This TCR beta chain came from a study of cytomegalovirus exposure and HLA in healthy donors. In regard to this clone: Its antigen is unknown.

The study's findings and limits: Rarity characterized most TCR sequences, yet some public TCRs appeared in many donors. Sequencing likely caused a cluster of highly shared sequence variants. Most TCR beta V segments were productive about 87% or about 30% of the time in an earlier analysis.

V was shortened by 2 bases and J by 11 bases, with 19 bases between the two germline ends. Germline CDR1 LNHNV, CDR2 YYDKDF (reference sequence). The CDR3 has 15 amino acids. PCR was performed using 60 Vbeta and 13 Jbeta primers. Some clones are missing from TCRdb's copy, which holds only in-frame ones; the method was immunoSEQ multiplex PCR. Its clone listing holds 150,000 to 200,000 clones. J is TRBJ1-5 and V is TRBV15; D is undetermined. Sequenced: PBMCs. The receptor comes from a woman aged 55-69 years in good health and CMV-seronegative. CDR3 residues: CATSRSKVGATAQHF. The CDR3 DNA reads TGTGCCACCAGCAGATCCAAAGTGGGAGCAACGGCCCAGCATTTT. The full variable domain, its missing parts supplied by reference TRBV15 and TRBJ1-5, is DAMVIQNPRYQVTQFGKPVTLSCSQTLNHNVMYWYQQKSSQAPKLLFHYYDKDFNNEADTPDNFQSRRPNTSFCFLDIRSPGLGDTAMYLCATSRSKVGATAQHFGDGTRLSIL.